What follows are 20 T cell receptor beta chains derived from one specimen sequenced in a study of shared clonotypes between healthy human individuals. Terminally differentiated effector memory CD45RA+ cells were excluded from the naive CD8 cells, which were CD45RO-negative and positively selected for CCR7. Assay used: immunoSEQ multiplex PCR; TCRdb lists only in-frame clones, some missing. The data show fewer than 1 million clones, with about 97% seen just once and 0.2% to 0.25% held by the top ten. The sequencing sample was made of naive CD8+ T cells sorted from blood. The receptors originated from a man aged 25 to 40 in good health.

The chain has TRBV30 and TRBJ1-5; D unresolved. Germline V gives CDR1 GTSNPN, CDR2 SVGIG (reference sequence). The V end was cut by 2 bases, the J end by 3 bases, with 8 bases between. The CDR3 is 13 residues long. The CDR3 is CAWSSGNNQPQHF. CDR3 in DNA: TGTGCCTGGAGTTCGGGAAACAATCAGCCCCAGCATTTT.

The rearrangement joins TRBV28 to TRBJ1-4; the D gene is possibly TRBD1 (5 bases). Germline V gene data show CDR1 as MDHEN and CDR2 as SYDVKM. V lost 7 bases to trimming and J lost 7 bases, with 16 bases between them. The CDR3 is 14 amino acids. CDR3 loop: CASKGTNRREKLFF. DNA for the CDR3: TGTGCCAGCAAGGGTACTAACAGGCGTGAAAAACTGTTTTTT.

The sample holds one count of this clone. The junction departs from germline at one end; a sequencing error may be responsible. This sequence joins TRBV9 and TRBJ1-4; 7 nucleotides line up with TRBD1. CDR1 is SGDLS and CDR2 is YYNGEE in the germline V gene. There are 14 residues in the CDR3. CDR3: CASSQTGTNEKLFF. CDR3 coding DNA: TGTGCCAGCAGTCAGACAGGGACTAACGAAAAACTGTTTTTT.

This CDR3 reads CASSSYLSTDTQYF. The CDR3 DNA reads TGTGCCAGCAGTTCCTACCTTAGCACAGATACGCAGTATTTT. The chain joins TRBV27 to TRBJ2-3; D is ambiguous. V was cut by 4 bases and J by 0 bases, with 8 bases left in between. This CDR3 spans 14 amino acids. Per the germline V gene, CDR1 is MNHEY and CDR2 is SMNVEV (reference sequence).

The chain links TRBV4-1 to TRBJ1-2, with D possibly matching TRBD1 (5 bases). The ends were cut back, 5 bases at V and 4 bases at J, with 14 bases in the middle. CDR1 MGHRA and CDR2 YSYEKL come from the germline V gene. This CDR3 is 14 amino acids long. The CDR3 nucleotides read TGCGCCAGCAGCGGACCGGGACGGTTCTATGGCTACACCTTC. Translated, it gives CASSGPGRFYGYTF.

The chain recombines TRBV7-2 with TRBJ2-7; D remains unclear. The germline V gene has CDR1 SGHTA and CDR2 FQGNSA. CDR3 size: 15 residues. V gave up 3 bases and J gave up 0 bases, with 12 bases separating them. The CDR3 DNA sequence: TGTGCCAGCAGCTTTTTCAACAAGGGCTCCTACGAGCAGTACTTC. Protein product: CASSFFNKGSYEQYF.

The CDR3 loop reads CASSQKREYTGELFF. DNA of the CDR3: TGTGCCAGCAGCCAAAAGCGGGAGTACACCGGGGAGCTGTTTTTT. This chain connects TRBV5-8 to TRBJ2-2, with 8 bases fitting TRBD2. Germline assignment: CDR1 SGHTS and CDR2 YDEGEE. The CDR3 has 15 residues. The V gene end was trimmed by 4 bases and the J gene end by 3 bases; junction bases not matched to a gene: 5.

This chain joins TRBV11-3 and TRBJ2-1; TRBD2 aligns across 8 bases. The V gene end was trimmed by 5 bases and the J gene end by 7 bases; junction bases not matched to a gene: 7. Per the germline V gene, CDR1 is SGHNT and CDR2 is YENEEA. The CDR3 has 14 residues. CDR3 nucleotides: TGTGCCAGCAGCAAACGGACTAGCCAGAATGAGCAGTTCTTC. Translation: CASSKRTSQNEQFF.

This sequence joins TRBV7-7 and TRBJ2-5; D could derive from TRBD1 or TRBD2 (5 bases each). Germline lookup yields CDR1 SSHAT and CDR2 FNYEAQ (reference sequence). Trimming removed 1 base from V and 5 bases from J, with 11 bases in between. This CDR3 contains 14 residues. The CDR3 spells CASSLVGGRETQYF. The CDR3, as DNA: TGTGCCAGCAGCTTAGTTGGGGGAAGGGAGACCCAGTACTTC.

V usage is TRBV19 and J usage is TRBJ1-1; 8 bases are shared with TRBD1. CDR3 length: 15 amino acids. Germline lookup yields CDR1 LNHDA and CDR2 SQIVND (reference sequence). The V gene end was trimmed by 4 bases and the J gene end by 3 bases; junction bases not matched to a gene: 7. CDR3 in DNA: TGTGCCAGTAGTACACAGGACAGGGTCTACACTGAAGCTTTCTTT. Its translation: CASSTQDRVYTEAFF.

The CDR3 here is CASSGYTGELFF. In DNA, the CDR3 is TGTGCCAGCAGCGGCTACACCGGGGAGCTGTTTTTT. The chain recombines TRBV11-1 with TRBJ2-2, with D unclear. V gave up 5 bases and J gave up 3 bases, with 4 bases separating them. Per the germline V gene, CDR1 is SGHAT and CDR2 is FQDESV (reference sequence). This CDR3 comprises 12 residues.

This chain uses TRBV9 with TRBJ2-1, with 10 bases identical to TRBD2. This CDR3 region has 13 residues. The J segment lost 9 bases and the V segment lost 0 bases, leaving 0 bases of the junction unmatched. Germline V gene data show CDR1 as SGDLS and CDR2 as YYNGEE. The CDR3 bases are TGTGCCAGCAGCGTAGGGACTAGCGGTGAGCAGTTCTTC. Translation: CASSVGTSGEQFF.

The chain joins TRBV28 to TRBJ2-7; 7 bases align to TRBD2. The germline V gene encodes CDR1 MDHEN and CDR2 SYDVKM. After removal of 6 bases from V and 6 bases from J, the junction contained 8 bases not matched to a gene. The CDR3 runs 13 residues. CDR3 coding DNA: TGTGCCAGCAGCCCCGGACTAGGCGGCGAGCAGTACTTC. Protein: CASSPGLGGEQYF.

V usage is TRBV6-5 and J usage is TRBJ2-2; no clear D gene. Trimming took off 2 bases at V and 0 bases at J, with 4 bases between the two ends. CDR1 is MNHEY and CDR2 is SVGAGI in the germline V gene. This CDR3 region has 14 residues. CDR3 sequence: CASSYNANTGELFF. The CDR3, as DNA: TGTGCCAGCAGTTACAACGCGAACACCGGGGAGCTGTTTTTT.

The chain combines TRBV4-1 with TRBJ1-2; 9 bases match TRBD1. The CDR3 runs 15 residues. After removal of 3 bases from V and 6 bases from J, the junction contained 8 bases not matched to a gene. CDR1 and CDR2 from the germline V gene are MGHRA and YSYEKL. The CDR3, as DNA: TGCGCCAGCAGCCAGCCCGGGACAGGGATGGATGGCTACACCTTC. Its translation is CASSQPGTGMDGYTF.

The rearrangement links TRBV7-6 to TRBJ2-2, with a possible D match to TRBD1 (6 bases). V gave up 5 bases and J gave up 0 bases, with 10 bases separating them. CDR3 length: 15 residues. Germline CDR1 and CDR2: SGHVS and FNYEAQ. The CDR3 sequence is CASSRGTSNTGELFF. CDR3 DNA: TGTGCCAGCAGCAGAGGGACATCGAACACCGGGGAGCTGTTTTTT.

The chain has TRBV7-9 and TRBJ2-7, with D perhaps TRBD2 (7 bases). V lost 3 bases and J lost 2, with 11 bases in between. The V gene's germline CDR1 is SEHNR and CDR2 FQNEAQ (reference sequence). The length of the CDR3 is 14 residues. The CDR3 bases are TGTGCCAGCAGCTTGGGGGCGGGGGCCTACGAGCAGTACTTC. Its protein product is CASSLGAGAYEQYF.

The J gene is TRBJ2-1, the V gene TRBV5-1; 12 nucleotides match TRBD2. Germline loops: CDR1 SGHRS, CDR2 YFSETQ. J lost 10 bases, V lost 4 bases, and 9 bases had no gene match. The CDR3 sequence is 15 residues long. The chain's CDR3 is CASSPLAGGPEEQFF. Here the CDR3 DNA reads TGCGCCAGCAGCCCGCTAGCGGGAGGGCCGGAAGAGCAGTTCTTC.

The genes are TRBV18 and TRBJ2-6; 11 nucleotides line up with TRBD2. The CDR3 runs to 18 residues. The V gene end was trimmed by 1 base and the J gene end by 4 bases; junction bases not matched to a gene: 6. Germline V CDR1 and CDR2: KGHSH, LQKENI. CDR3 in DNA: TGTGCCAGCTCACCACTAGCGGGAGGGCCGTCCGGGGCCAACGTCCTGACTTTC. Translation: CASSPLAGGPSGANVLTF.

This chain uses TRBV7-3 with TRBJ2-3, with 8 bases aligning to TRBD2. There are 14 residues in the CDR3. The V gene end was trimmed by 3 bases and the J gene end by 3 bases; junction bases not matched to a gene: 2. Germline V gene sequence: CDR1 SGHTA, CDR2 FQGTGA. Here the CDR3 DNA reads TGTGCCAGCAGCTTCAGCGGGAGTACAGATACGCAGTATTTT. Protein product: CASSFSGSTDTQYF.